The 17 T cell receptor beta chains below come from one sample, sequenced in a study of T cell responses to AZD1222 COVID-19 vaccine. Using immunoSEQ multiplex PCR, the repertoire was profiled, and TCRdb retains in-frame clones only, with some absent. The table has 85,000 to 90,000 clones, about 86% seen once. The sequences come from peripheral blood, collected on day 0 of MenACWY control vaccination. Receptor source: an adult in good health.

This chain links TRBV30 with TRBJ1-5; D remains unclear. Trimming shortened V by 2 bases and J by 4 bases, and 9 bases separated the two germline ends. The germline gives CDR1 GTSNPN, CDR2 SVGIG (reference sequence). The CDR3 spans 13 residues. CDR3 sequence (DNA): TGTGCCTGGAGTTCGTCGGGGAATCAGCCCCAGCATTTT. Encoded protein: CAWSSSGNQPQHF.

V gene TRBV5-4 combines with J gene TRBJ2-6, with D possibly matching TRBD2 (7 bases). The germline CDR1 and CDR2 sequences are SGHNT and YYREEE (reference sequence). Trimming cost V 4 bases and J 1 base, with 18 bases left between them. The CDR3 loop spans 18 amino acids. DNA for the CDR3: TGTGCCAGCAGCACCTATCGGGGGGCCGAGTCTGGGGCCAACGTCCTGACTTTC. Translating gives CASSTYRGAESGANVLTF.

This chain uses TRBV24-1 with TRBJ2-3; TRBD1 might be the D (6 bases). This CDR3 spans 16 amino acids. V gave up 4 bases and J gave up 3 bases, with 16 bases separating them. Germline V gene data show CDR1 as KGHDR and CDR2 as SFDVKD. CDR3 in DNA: TGTGCCACCAGTGACTCGACAGGTTTTGGGACAGATACGCAGTATTTT. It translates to CATSDSTGFGTDTQYF.

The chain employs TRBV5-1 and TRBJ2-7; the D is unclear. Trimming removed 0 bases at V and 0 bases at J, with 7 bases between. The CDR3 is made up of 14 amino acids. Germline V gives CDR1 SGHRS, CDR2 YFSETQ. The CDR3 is CASSLDRSSYEQYF. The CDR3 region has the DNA TGCGCCAGCAGCTTGGATCGGAGCTCCTACGAGCAGTACTTC.

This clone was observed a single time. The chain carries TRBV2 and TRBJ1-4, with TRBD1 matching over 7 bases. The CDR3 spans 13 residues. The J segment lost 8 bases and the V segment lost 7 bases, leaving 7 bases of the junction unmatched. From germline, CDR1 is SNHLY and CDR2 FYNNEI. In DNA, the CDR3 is TGTGCCAGCACCGGACAGGTTCGGGAAAAACTGTTTTTT. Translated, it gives CASTGQVREKLFF.

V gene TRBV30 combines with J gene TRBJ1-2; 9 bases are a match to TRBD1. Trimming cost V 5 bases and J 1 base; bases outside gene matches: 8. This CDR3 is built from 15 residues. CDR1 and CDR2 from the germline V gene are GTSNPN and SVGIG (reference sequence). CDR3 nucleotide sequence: TGTGCCTGGGCCTACCGGGACAGGGATAACTATGGCTACACCTTC. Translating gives CAWAYRDRDNYGYTF.

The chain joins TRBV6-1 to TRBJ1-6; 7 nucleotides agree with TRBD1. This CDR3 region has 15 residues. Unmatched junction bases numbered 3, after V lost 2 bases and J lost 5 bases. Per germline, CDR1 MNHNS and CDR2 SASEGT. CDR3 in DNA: TGTGCCAGCAGTGAATTGACAGGGAATAATTCACCCCTCCACTTT. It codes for CASSELTGNNSPLHF.

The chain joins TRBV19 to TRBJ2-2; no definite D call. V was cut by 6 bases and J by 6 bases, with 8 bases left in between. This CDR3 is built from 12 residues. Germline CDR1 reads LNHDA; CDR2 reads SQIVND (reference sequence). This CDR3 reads CASSTGAGELFF. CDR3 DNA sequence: TGTGCCAGTAGCACCGGAGCCGGGGAGCTGTTTTTT.

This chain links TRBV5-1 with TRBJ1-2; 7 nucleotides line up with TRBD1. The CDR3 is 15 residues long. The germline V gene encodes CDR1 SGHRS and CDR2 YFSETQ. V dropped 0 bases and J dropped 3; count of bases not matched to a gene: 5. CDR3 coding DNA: TGCGCCAGCAGCTTGGAGATACAGGGGTACTATGGCTACACCTTC. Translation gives CASSLEIQGYYGYTF. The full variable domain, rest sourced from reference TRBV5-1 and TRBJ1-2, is KAGVTQTPRYLIKTRGQQVTLSCSPISGHRSVSWYQQTPGQGLQFLFEYFSETQRNKGNFPGRFSGRQFSNSRSEMNVSTLELGDSALYLCASSLEIQGYYGYTFGSGTRLTVV.

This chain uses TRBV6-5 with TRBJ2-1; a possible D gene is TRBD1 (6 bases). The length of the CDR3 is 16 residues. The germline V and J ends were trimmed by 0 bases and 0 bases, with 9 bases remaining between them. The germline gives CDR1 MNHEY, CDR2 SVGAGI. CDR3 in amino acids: CASSYSTQGSYNEQFF. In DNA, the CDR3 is TGTGCCAGCAGTTACTCAACACAGGGCTCCTACAATGAGCAGTTCTTC.

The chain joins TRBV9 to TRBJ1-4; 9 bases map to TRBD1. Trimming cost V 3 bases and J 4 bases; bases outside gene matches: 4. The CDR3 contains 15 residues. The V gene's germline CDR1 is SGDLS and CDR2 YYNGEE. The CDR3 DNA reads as TGTGCCAGCAGCGCCATGACAGGGGGTAATGAAAAACTGTTTTTT. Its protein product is CASSAMTGGNEKLFF.

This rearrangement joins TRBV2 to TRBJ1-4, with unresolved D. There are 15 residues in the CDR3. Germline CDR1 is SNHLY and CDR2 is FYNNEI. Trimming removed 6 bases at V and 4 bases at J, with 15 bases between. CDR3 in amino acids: CASRAGIALNEKLFF. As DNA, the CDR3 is TGTGCCAGCAGGGCCGGGATCGCCCTTAATGAAAAACTGTTTTTT.

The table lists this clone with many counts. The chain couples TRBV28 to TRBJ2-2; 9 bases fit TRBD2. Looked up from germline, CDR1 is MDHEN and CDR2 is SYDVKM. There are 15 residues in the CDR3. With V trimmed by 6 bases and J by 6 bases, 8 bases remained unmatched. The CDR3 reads CASSISGGGSGELFF. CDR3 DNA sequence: TGTGCCAGCAGCATTAGCGGGGGCGGCTCCGGGGAGCTGTTTTTT.

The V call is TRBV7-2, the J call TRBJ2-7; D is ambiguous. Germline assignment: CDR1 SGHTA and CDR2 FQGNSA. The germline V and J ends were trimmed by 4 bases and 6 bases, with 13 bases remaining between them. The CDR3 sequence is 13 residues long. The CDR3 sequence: CASSSPPAPEQYF. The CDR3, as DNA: TGTGCCAGCAGCTCCCCCCCAGCCCCCGAGCAGTACTTC.

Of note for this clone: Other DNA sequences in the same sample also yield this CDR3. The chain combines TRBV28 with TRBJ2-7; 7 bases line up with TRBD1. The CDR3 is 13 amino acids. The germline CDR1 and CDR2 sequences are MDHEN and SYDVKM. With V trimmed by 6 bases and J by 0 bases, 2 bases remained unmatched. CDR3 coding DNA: TGTGCCAGCAGCTCAGGGGGCTCCTACGAGCAGTACTTC. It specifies CASSSGGSYEQYF.

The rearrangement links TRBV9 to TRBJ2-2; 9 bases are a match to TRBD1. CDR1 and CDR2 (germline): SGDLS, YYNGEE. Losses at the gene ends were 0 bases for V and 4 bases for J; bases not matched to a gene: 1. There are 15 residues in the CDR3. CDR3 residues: CASSVDRGRTGELFF. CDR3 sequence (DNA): TGTGCCAGCAGCGTAGACAGGGGGCGCACCGGGGAGCTGTTTTTT.

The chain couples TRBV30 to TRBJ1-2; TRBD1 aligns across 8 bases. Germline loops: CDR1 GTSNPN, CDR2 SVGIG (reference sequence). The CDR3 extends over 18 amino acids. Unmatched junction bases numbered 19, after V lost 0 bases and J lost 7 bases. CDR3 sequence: CAWSVLPGAADRAGGYTF. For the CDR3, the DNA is TGTGCCTGGAGTGTACTTCCCGGAGCGGCGGACAGGGCCGGTGGCTACACCTTC.